The rows below give T cell receptor beta chains drawn from one sample of a study of identical twins. TCRdb analysed the 5' RACE reads with MiXCR anew, one entry per CDR3 protein. The sample includes approximately 500,000 distinct CDR3 sequences, about 15% of them seen just once. This sample was also put to use in a study of yellow fever vaccine responses in identical twins.

Material: CD4+ T cells sorted from blood. The receptor set was obtained from a woman aged 18-29 years in good health. The CDR3 runs from the conserved cysteine through the conserved F or W. D genes are given only for firm matches. Clone sizes are given selectively: once, few, many, or a class where the clone is expanded.

v_gene	abundance	j_gene	d_gene	CDR3nt	CDR3aa
TRBV28	many	TRBJ2-4	.	TGTGCCAGCAGCACTAGGGGGAGCCTAGCCAAAAACATTCAGTACTTC	CASSTRGSLAKNIQYF
TRBV12-3/TRBV12-4	many	TRBJ2-1	.	TGTGCCAGCAGAGAGGGGAGTGATGAGCAGTTCTTC	CASREGSDEQFF
TRBV7-6	few	TRBJ2-1	.	TGTGCCAGCAGCTCGAGGGGGGATTTAGGAGGGGCCAGTTACAATGAGCAGTTCTTC	CASSSRGDLGGASYNEQFF
TRBV20-1	.	TRBJ2-5	TRBD2	TGCAGTGCTAGAGATGCCAGCGGGGGGGAGACCCAGTACTTC	CSARDASGGETQYF
TRBV12-3/TRBV12-4	.	TRBJ2-7	TRBD2	TGTGCCAGCAGTTTAGGCCCCCAAATGGGTCGGGGGGGTTACGAGCAGTACTTC	CASSLGPQMGRGGYEQYF
TRBV2	.	TRBJ1-2	.	TGTGCCAGCAGGCTTACAGGGATATATGGCTACACCTTC	CASRLTGIYGYTF
TRBV12-3/TRBV12-4	.	TRBJ2-7	.	TGTGCCAGCAGTCGACCTCCCTACGAGCAGTACTTC	CASSRPPYEQYF
TRBV2	.	TRBJ2-3	TRBD2	TGTGCCAGCAGAGTAGCGGGAGGCGGCGATACGCAGTATTTT	CASRVAGGGDTQYF
TRBV29-1	.	TRBJ1-1	.	TGCAGCGCTAGACGTGGGGGGGATGAAGCTTTCTTT	CSARRGGDEAFF
TRBV11-2	few	TRBJ1-6	.	TGTGCCAGCAGCTTTGACAGCAAGTATAATTCACCCCTCCACTTT	CASSFDSKYNSPLHF
TRBV20-1	.	TRBJ2-3	.	TGCAGTGCTAGATGGCAGGCGGGAGATACGCAGTATTTT	CSARWQAGDTQYF
TRBV5-4	.	TRBJ2-1	TRBD2	TGTGCCAGCAGCCCAAGTCCGGGACTAGTAGAAGTCAATGAGCAGTTCTTC	CASSPSPGLVEVNEQFF
TRBV7-2	few	TRBJ1-1	TRBD1	TGTGCCAGCAGCATTACAGGGGGCTTTGAAGCTTTCTTT	CASSITGGFEAFF
TRBV12-3/TRBV12-4	.	TRBJ1-2	.	TGTGCCAGCAGTGGGGGAGGGTCTGGCTACACCTTC	CASSGGGSGYTF
TRBV20-1	few	TRBJ2-1	TRBD2	TGCAGTGCTCCGGCCCCTCGGACTAGCGGGAGGGGCAATGAGCAGTTCTTC	CSAPAPRTSGRGNEQFF
TRBV11-2	.	TRBJ1-2	.	TGTGCCAGCAGCTTAGCCAGGGCCAACTATGGCTACACCTTC	CASSLARANYGYTF
TRBV12-3/TRBV12-4	.	TRBJ2-3	.	TGTGCCAGCAGTTTGGGAGGCGGGGTCACCACAGATACGCAGTATTTT	CASSLGGGVTTDTQYF
TRBV6-2/TRBV6-3	.	TRBJ2-5	TRBD2	TGTGCCAGTTCACCGGCGGTATTAGCGGGAGGTGGGGAGACCCAGTACTTC	CASSPAVLAGGGETQYF
TRBV7-9	few	TRBJ1-4	.	TGTGCCAGCAGTTTATCCCGAATTGGGAAACTGTTTTTT	CASSLSRIGKLFF
TRBV25-1	few	TRBJ2-1	TRBD1	TGTGCCAGCAACCTCGACAGGGCTGGTATCAATGAGCAGTTCTTC	CASNLDRAGINEQFF
TRBV5-1	.	TRBJ2-7	.	TGCGCCAGCAGACCGCCTGACGGCAACCCCTACGAGCAGTACTTC	CASRPPDGNPYEQYF
TRBV20-1	few	TRBJ2-2	.	TGCAGTGCTAGAGGGGCGGGGACCCTGACCGGGGAGCTGTTTTTT	CSARGAGTLTGELFF
TRBV11-3	.	TRBJ2-3	.	TGTGCCAGCAGGGGCGGAGGGTACACAGATACGCAGTATTTT	CASRGGGYTDTQYF
TRBV20-1	many	TRBJ2-1	TRBD2	TGCAGTGCTGTAGCGGGAGGTAACAATGAGCAGTTCTTC	CSAVAGGNNEQFF
TRBV6-1	many	TRBJ1-2	.	TGTGCCAGCAGTGCCATGGGCTATGGCTACACCTTC	CASSAMGYGYTF
TRBV20-1	few	TRBJ2-5	.	TGCAGTGCTAGAGATGGCCCGACTAGTTTACAGGAGACCCAGTACTTC	CSARDGPTSLQETQYF
TRBV7-3	few	TRBJ2-7	TRBD2	TGTGCCAGCAGCCTTAGCGGGAGTCACGAGCAGTACTTC	CASSLSGSHEQYF
TRBV24-1	few	TRBJ2-1	TRBD1	TGTGCCACCAGTTACAGGGGGCATGAGCAGTTCTTC	CATSYRGHEQFF
TRBV12-3/TRBV12-4	many	TRBJ2-6	.	TGTGCCAGCAGCCCGGACAGTGCTGGGGCCAACGTCCTGACTTTC	CASSPDSAGANVLTF
TRBV29-1	.	TRBJ1-2	.	TGCAGCGCCGGGAGGGGACCGGACTATGGCTACACCTTC	CSAGRGPDYGYTF
TRBV29-1	few	TRBJ2-7	TRBD2	TGCAGCGTGACTAGCGGGAGGGCAGAGCAGTACTTC	CSVTSGRAEQYF
TRBV3-1	.	TRBJ2-3	TRBD2	TGTGCCAGCAGCCGGGACCCGGGGGGGACAGATACGCAGTATTTT	CASSRDPGGTDTQYF
TRBV5-1	.	TRBJ2-7	.	TGCGCCAGCAGCACTTTAGGAGGGAGCTCCTACGAGCAGTACTTC	CASSTLGGSSYEQYF
TRBV12-3/TRBV12-4	.	TRBJ1-5	.	TGTGCCAGCAGTTTTCGGGGTTCGGGCAATCAGCCCCAGCATTTT	CASSFRGSGNQPQHF
TRBV5-1	many	TRBJ2-2	TRBD2	TGCGCCAGCAGCCCGGGAGGGACCACCGGGGAGCTGTTTTTT	CASSPGGTTGELFF
TRBV5-1	.	TRBJ2-1	TRBD2	TGCGCCAGCAGCACCGGGACTAGCGGGAGCTCCAGGGTCATCGAGCAGTTCTTC	CASSTGTSGSSRVIEQFF
TRBV27	.	TRBJ1-2	TRBD1	TGTGCCAGCAGTCCGCATCCGGGACAGGGGGCGCCTGGCTACACCTTC	CASSPHPGQGAPGYTF